Below are 8 T cell receptor beta chains sequenced from a single sample in a study of blood T cell repertoires in COVID-19. Only in-frame clones appear in the TCRdb table, and some are missing; sequencing was by immunoSEQ multiplex PCR. Seen here are under 300,000 clones, around 89% observed once, and the top ten hold about 0.99%. The sequenced sample consisted of peripheral blood. These receptors were taken from a middle-aged woman who had recovered from COVID-19.

The gene calls are TRBV6-5 and TRBJ1-5; no clear D gene. Trimming pared 0 bases from V and 0 bases from J, leaving 9 bases between. The CDR3 has 16 residues. CDR1 and CDR2 (germline): MNHEY, SVGAGI. CDR3 DNA sequence: TGTGCCAGCAGTTACTCAGGCGGGGATAGCAATCAGCCCCAGCATTTT. Amino acids: CASSYSGGDSNQPQHF.

This clone has just one count. The CDR3 loop is CASSEWPSGGEQFF. The CDR3 bases are TGTGCCAGCAGTGAGTGGCCCTCAGGGGGCGAGCAGTTCTTC. The chain recombines TRBV6-1 with TRBJ2-1, with 8 bases fitting TRBD1. This CDR3 is built from 14 residues. The V segment lost 3 bases and the J segment 10 bases; nucleotides outside the gene matches: 8. Germline V gene data show CDR1 as MNHNS and CDR2 as SASEGT.

The V and J genes are TRBV18 and TRBJ2-6; TRBD1 is a possible D gene (5 bases). V dropped 3 bases and J dropped 4 bases, with 16 bases sitting between them. Germline V lookup: CDR1 KGHSH, CDR2 LQKENI. CDR3 length: 17 amino acids. CDR3 in amino acids: CASSPGLGLSGANVLTF. CDR3 bases: TGTGCCAGCTCACCGGGGCTCGGGTTGTCGGGGGCCAACGTCCTGACTTTC.

This clone was detected once. This chain joins TRBV4-3 and TRBJ2-6; a possible D gene is TRBD1 (6 bases). The germline V gene has CDR1 LGHNA and CDR2 YSLEER. V was trimmed by 4 bases and J by 1 base, leaving 14 bases between them. The CDR3 is 17 amino acids. CDR3 region: CASSPQGTGSGANVLTF. The DNA of the CDR3 is TGCGCCAGCAGCCCCCAGGGGACCGGATCTGGGGCCAACGTCCTGACTTTC.

This chain connects TRBV24-1 to TRBJ1-2; D unresolved. This CDR3 is 14 amino acids long. Germline CDR1 KGHDR, CDR2 SFDVKD. V gave up 4 bases and J gave up 2 bases, with 10 bases separating them. DNA of the CDR3: TGTGCCACCAGTGAGGTCAGGCTGAACTATGGCTACACCTTC. Translating it yields CATSEVRLNYGYTF.

This sequence joins TRBV7-9 and TRBJ1-2; TRBD1 aligns across 8 bases. Germline CDR1 and CDR2: SEHNR and FQNEAQ (reference sequence). The V segment lost 1 base and the J segment 8 bases; nucleotides outside the gene matches: 3. The CDR3 extends over 13 amino acids. In DNA form, the CDR3 reads TGTGCCAGCAGCTTAGAACAGGGGGGCGGCTACACCTTC. It is translated as CASSLEQGGGYTF.

The CDR3 loop is CASSPRGQGRSRGYTF. CDR3 nucleotide sequence: TGTGCCAGCAGCCCCCGGGGACAGGGTCGCTCTCGTGGCTACACCTTC. This chain links TRBV6-2 or TRBV6-3 with TRBJ1-2; 9 bases align to TRBD1. Germline CDR1 is MNHEY and CDR2 is SVGEGT. The CDR3 consists of 16 residues. The trim removed 6 bases at V and 7 bases at J, leaving 15 bases unmatched.

V usage is TRBV3-1 (or the pseudogene TRBV3-2) and J usage is TRBJ2-1; TRBD2 aligns across 11 bases. Germline lookup yields CDR1 LGHDT and CDR2 YNNKEL (reference sequence). The V gene end was trimmed by 2 bases and the J gene end by 3 bases; junction bases not matched to a gene: 3. CDR3 size: 16 residues. The CDR3, as DNA: TGTGCCAGCAGCCAAATGGGGACTAGCGGCTACAATGAGCAGTTCTTC. Translation: CASSQMGTSGYNEQFF.